Listed below are T cell receptor beta chains from one sample, sequenced in a study of OX40 agonist ivuxolimab in advanced cancers. Method: immunoSEQ multiplex PCR; TCRdb's copy keeps in-frame clones and lacks some. The repertoire holds some 15,000 clones, with 77% as singletons. The starting material was CD4+ or CD8+ T cells sorted from blood, obtained in a trial of the OX40 agonist ivuxolimab. The receptor set was obtained from an adult with an advanced solid tumor such as melanoma, head and neck, liver or kidney cancer. CDR3s include the opening cysteine and the closing phenylalanine or tryptophan. D genes are given only for firm matches. The size entry is marked missing in some rows and otherwise reads once, few, many or a size class.

D	size	V	J	DNA	CDR3
.	.	TRBV7-8	TRBJ2-7	TGTGCCAGCAGCTTAGTCACTGGAAGCTACGAGCAGTACTTC	CASSLVTGSYEQYF
TRBD1	.	TRBV19	TRBJ1-1	TGTGCCAGTAGCCAGAGGGGGCCTGATGAAGCTTTCTTT	CASSQRGPDEAFF
.	.	TRBV4-1	TRBJ1-1	TGCGCCAGCAGCCAAGCGTGGGACCCGGGCAGTGAAGCTTTCTTT	CASSQAWDPGSEAFF
TRBD2	.	TRBV5-6	TRBJ2-7	TGTGCCAGCAGCTTAAAAGCGGGAGTGGAGGAGCAGTACTTC	CASSLKAGVEEQYF
TRBD1	once	TRBV19	TRBJ1-1	TGTGCCAGTAGTCCCGGACAGGGCCAAGGTGGAACTTTCTTT	CASSPGQGQGGTFF
TRBD1	few	TRBV6-5	TRBJ1-2	TGTGCCAGCAGTTACGGGGACAGGGGGCTCGGCTACACCTTC	CASSYGDRGLGYTF
.	.	TRBV18	TRBJ2-1	TGTGCCAGCTCACCCAAAGACAATGAGCAGTTCTTC	CASSPKDNEQFF
.	medium-sized	TRBV19	TRBJ2-5	TGTGCCAGTAGTCAAAGACAGGTCCAAGAGACCCAGTACTTC	CASSQRQVQETQYF
.	.	TRBV4-1	TRBJ1-1	TGCGCCAGCAGCCCCCAGGGAAGTACTGAAGCTTTCTTT	CASSPQGSTEAFF
.	.	TRBV6-5	TRBJ1-5	TGTGCCAGCAGTGAACAGTTCGGCAATCAGCCCCAGCATTTT	CASSEQFGNQPQHF
TRBD2	.	TRBV28	TRBJ2-7	TGTGCCAGCAGTTATGTACTAGCGGGAGGGTACGAGCAGTACTTC	CASSYVLAGGYEQYF
.	.	TRBV7-6	TRBJ2-2	TGTGCCAGCAGCTCCGACCCCGGCTGGGGGTTAAACACCGGGGAGCTGTTTTTT	CASSSDPGWGLNTGELFF
.	few	TRBV6-5	TRBJ1-2	TGTGCCAGCAGTTCCCCACAGCGTTTTCCCTATGGCTACACCTTC	CASSSPQRFPYGYTF
TRBD2	.	TRBV27	TRBJ2-7	TGTGCCAGCAGGGTACTAGCGGGACGCTACGAGCAGTACTTC	CASRVLAGRYEQYF
.	.	TRBV4-1	TRBJ2-7	TGCGCCAGCAGCCTCCAGACGAGCTCCTACGAGCAGTACTTC	CASSLQTSSYEQYF
.	.	TRBV7-8	TRBJ2-7	TGTGCCAGCAGCTTAATAGGTGGGATACCCTACGAGCAGTACTTC	CASSLIGGIPYEQYF
TRBD2	.	TRBV5-1	TRBJ2-1	TGCGCCAGCAGCTTAATTGCGGGAGGGGTCAATGAGCAGTTCTTC	CASSLIAGGVNEQFF
TRBD2	.	TRBV7-2	TRBJ2-1	TGTGCCAGCAGCTTCAGCGGGGGGTCCTACAATGAGCAGTTCTTC	CASSFSGGSYNEQFF
TRBD2	once	TRBV6-1	TRBJ2-1	TGTGCCAGCAGTGATCAGAGCGGGAGAAGGTCTGAGCAGTTCTTC	CASSDQSGRRSEQFF
.	.	TRBV19	TRBJ2-5	TGTGCCAGTAGTATAGGGGGTGAGACCCAGTACTTC	CASSIGGETQYF
.	.	TRBV11-3	TRBJ1-1	TGTGCCAGCAGTCTGGGGACTACGAACACTGAAGCTTTCTTT	CASSLGTTNTEAFF
TRBD1	few	TRBV4-3	TRBJ1-1	TGCGCCAGCAGCCACCGCGGGACAGGGGAAAACACTGAAGCTTTCTTT	CASSHRGTGENTEAFF
.	once	TRBV30	TRBJ1-2	TGTGCCTGGAACATGGACAGTATAGGTGGCTACACCTTC	CAWNMDSIGGYTF
TRBD1	.	TRBV18	TRBJ2-7	TGTGCCAGCTCACCCCCGGGACAGCACGAGCAGTACTTC	CASSPPGQHEQYF
TRBD2	.	TRBV2	TRBJ2-5	TGTGCCAGCAGCGGACTAGCGGGGGGACAAGAGACCCAGTACTTC	CASSGLAGGQETQYF
TRBD2	.	TRBV4-1	TRBJ2-7	TGCGCCAGCAGCCAAGATTCTACTAGCGGCCCCTACGAGCAGTACTTC	CASSQDSTSGPYEQYF
.	.	TRBV7-2	TRBJ2-7	TGTGCCAGCAGCCTCCTCTACGAGCAGTACTTC	CASSLLYEQYF
.	.	TRBV7-9	TRBJ2-7	TGTGCCAGCAGCTTATCGTCGACCTACGAGCAGTACTTC	CASSLSSTYEQYF
.	.	TRBV19	TRBJ2-1	TGTGCCAGTAGTATAGAAGACAGATCCTACAATGAGCAGTTCTTC	CASSIEDRSYNEQFF
TRBD1	.	TRBV19	TRBJ1-1	TGTGCCAGTAGCTCGGGACAGAAATTTGAAGCTTTCTTT	CASSSGQKFEAFF
TRBD1	.	TRBV19	TRBJ1-5	TGTGCCAGTAGCTCCGGGACAGCAAGCAATCAGCCCCAGCATTTT	CASSSGTASNQPQHF
TRBD1	.	TRBV9	TRBJ2-2	TGTGCCAGCAGCTCGCCGACAGGGACGGACACCGGGGAGCTGTTTTTT	CASSSPTGTDTGELFF
.	few	TRBV5-1	TRBJ2-2	TGCGCCAGCATCGAAAGGAACACCGGGGAGCTGTTTTTT	CASIERNTGELFF
.	few	TRBV4-1	TRBJ1-3	TGCGCCAGCAGCCAAGGACGGAACTCTGGAAACACCATATATTTT	CASSQGRNSGNTIYF
.	.	TRBV5-1	TRBJ2-6	TGCGCCAGCAGCCCAGACCCCTACTCTGGGGCCAACGTCCTGACTTTC	CASSPDPYSGANVLTF
TRBD2	.	TRBV27	TRBJ2-7	TGTGCCAGCAGACAACTAGCGGTCTACGAGCAGTACTTC	CASRQLAVYEQYF
TRBD1	once	TRBV5-1	TRBJ2-7	TGCGCCAGCAGCCACCGGACAGGGGGCCCCGAGCAGTACTTC	CASSHRTGGPEQYF
.	.	TRBV6-5	TRBJ2-1	TGTGCCAGCAGTTACGGGGGTAGGGGAAACTACAATGAGCAGTTCTTC	CASSYGGRGNYNEQFF
TRBD2	.	TRBV25-1	TRBJ2-1	TGTGCCAGCGGGGGACTAGCGGGGCCCCGCAATGAGCAGTTCTTC	CASGGLAGPRNEQFF
.	once	TRBV4-3	TRBJ2-1	TGCGCCAGCAGCCAAGGTGAAGGGGCTGAGACGGGGACGATGTACAATGAGCAGTTCTTC	CASSQGEGAETGTMYNEQFF